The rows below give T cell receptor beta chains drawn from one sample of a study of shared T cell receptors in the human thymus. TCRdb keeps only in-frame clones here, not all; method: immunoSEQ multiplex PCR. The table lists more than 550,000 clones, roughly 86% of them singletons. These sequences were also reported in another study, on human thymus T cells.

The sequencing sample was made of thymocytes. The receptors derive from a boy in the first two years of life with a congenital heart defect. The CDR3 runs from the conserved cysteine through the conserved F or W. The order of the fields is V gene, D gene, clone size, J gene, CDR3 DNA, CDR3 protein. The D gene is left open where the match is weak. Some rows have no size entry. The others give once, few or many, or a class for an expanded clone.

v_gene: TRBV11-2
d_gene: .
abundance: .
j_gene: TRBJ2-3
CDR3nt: TGTGCCAGCAACTTTAACACAGATACGCAGTATTTT
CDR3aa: CASNFNTDTQYF

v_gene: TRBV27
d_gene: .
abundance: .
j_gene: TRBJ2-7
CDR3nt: TGTGCCAGCCGGCGGGCCTACGAGCAGTACTTC
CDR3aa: CASRRAYEQYF

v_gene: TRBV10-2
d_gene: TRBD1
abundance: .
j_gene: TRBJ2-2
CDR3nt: TGCGCCAGCAGTGTGGGCAGGGGGCTCGACGGGGAGCTGTTTTTT
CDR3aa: CASSVGRGLDGELFF

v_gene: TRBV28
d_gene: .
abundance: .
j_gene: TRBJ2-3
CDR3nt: TGTGCCAGCAGTTTCGCCCTCGGGTTGACAGATACGCAGTATTTT
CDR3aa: CASSFALGLTDTQYF

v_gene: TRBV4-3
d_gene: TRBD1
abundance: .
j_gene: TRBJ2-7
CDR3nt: TGCGCCAGCAGCCAGCCGGGACAGGGGCCGAACGAGCAGTACTTC
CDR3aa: CASSQPGQGPNEQYF

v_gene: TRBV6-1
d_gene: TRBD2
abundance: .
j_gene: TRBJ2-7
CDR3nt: TGTGCCAGCTCATACCCCGGGACTACATACGAGCAGTACTTC
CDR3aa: CASSYPGTTYEQYF

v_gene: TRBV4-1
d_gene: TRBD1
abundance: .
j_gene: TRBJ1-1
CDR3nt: TGCGCCAGCAGCCACAGACAGGGGGCCACTGAAGCTTTCTTT
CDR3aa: CASSHRQGATEAFF

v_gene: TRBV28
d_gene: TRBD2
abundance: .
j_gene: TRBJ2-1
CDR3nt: TGTGCCAGCAGTCCACGTCCGGGAGGGATCTACAATGAGCAGTTCTTC
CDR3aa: CASSPRPGGIYNEQFF

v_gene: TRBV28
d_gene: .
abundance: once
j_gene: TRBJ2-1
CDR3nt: TGTGCCAGCAGTTCAACCAGGTCCATCTACAATGAGCAGTTCTTC
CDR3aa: CASSSTRSIYNEQFF

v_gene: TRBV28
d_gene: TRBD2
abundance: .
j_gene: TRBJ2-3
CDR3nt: TGTGCCAGCAGTAGGGCCCCATTCTTGCGGGGGGGAAGCACAGATACGCAGTATTTT
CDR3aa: CASSRAPFLRGGSTDTQYF

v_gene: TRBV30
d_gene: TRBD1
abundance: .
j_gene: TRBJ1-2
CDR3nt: TGTGCCTGGAGTCAGGGGACAGGGGATGGCTACACCTTC
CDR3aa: CAWSQGTGDGYTF

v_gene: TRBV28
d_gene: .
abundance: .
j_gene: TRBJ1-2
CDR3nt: TGTGCCAGCAGTCTAAATCTTCGGCCAGGGCGCGGCTACACCTTC
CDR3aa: CASSLNLRPGRGYTF

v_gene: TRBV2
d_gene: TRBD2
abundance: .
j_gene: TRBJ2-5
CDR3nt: TGTGCCAGCCTAATAGCGGGAGGGCCCCCCCAAGAGACCCAGTACTTC
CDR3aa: CASLIAGGPPQETQYF

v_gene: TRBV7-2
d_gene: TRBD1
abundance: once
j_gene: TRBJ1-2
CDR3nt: TGTGCCAGCAGCTCGCCAGGGGGTTCCTATGGCTACACCTTC
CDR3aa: CASSSPGGSYGYTF

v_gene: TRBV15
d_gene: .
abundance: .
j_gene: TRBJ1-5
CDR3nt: TGTGCCACCAGGTCCCCTGGACAGTTGGATCAGCCCCAGCATTTT
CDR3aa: CATRSPGQLDQPQHF